Shown below are 26 T cell receptor beta chains from a single sample sequenced in a study of quantifying T cell responses using KT2 cells. Looking at the study overall: RNA was reverse transcribed with TCR alpha and beta constant-region primers.

An oligo carrying a UMI was ligated to the cDNA 3' end. The first PCR ran 3 to 5 cycles with an equimolar RC1.1 and RC1.2 beta primer mix. A single record per CDR3 protein comes from TCRdb applying MiXCR to the UMI-ligation and nested PCR reads. The data hold 25,000 to 40,000 distinct CDR3 sequences, with 9% to 12% observed a single time. The source material was PBMCs spiked with cells of the T cell clone KT2. The receptors originated from a human donor.

V is TRBV12-3 or TRBV12-4 and J is TRBJ1-4; the D is unclear. V lost 3 bases, J lost 8 bases, and 10 bases lay in between. The CDR3 length is 13 residues. The CDR3 DNA is TGTGCCAGCAGTTTTCTGGGTTTGGAAAAACTGTTTTTT. Translating gives CASSFLGLEKLFF.

CDR3 in amino acids: CASSSTPLGDTQYF. CDR3 DNA: TGTGCCAGCAGCTCAACTCCCCTAGGGGATACGCAGTATTTT. The V call is TRBV5-4, the J call TRBJ2-3; D is ambiguous. CDR3 length: 14 amino acids. With 3 bases removed from V and 6 bases from J, the gap between germline ends came to 14 bases. The germline gives CDR1 SGHNT, CDR2 YYREEE (reference sequence).

This clonotype appeared many times. The rearrangement uses TRBV29-1 and TRBJ2-1, with TRBD1 identical over 8 bases. V gave up 8 bases and J gave up 7 bases; unmatched junction bases: 10. The CDR3 consists of 13 residues. Germline CDR1 is SQVTM and CDR2 is ANQGSEA. The CDR3 is CSWTGNAGNEQFF. CDR3 nucleotide sequence: TGCAGCTGGACAGGGAATGCGGGTAATGAGCAGTTCTTC.

In its sample, this clonotype was seen many times. This rearrangement joins TRBV29-1 to TRBJ1-1; no clear D. V was pared by 4 bases and J by 1 base, with 10 bases between. The CDR3 sequence is 13 residues long. Germline V gene data show CDR1 as SQVTM and CDR2 as ANQGSEA. The CDR3 region has the DNA TGCAGCGTTGGTTCTGTTGCGAACACTGAAGCTTTCTTT. Protein sequence: CSVGSVANTEAFF.

This clonotype was observed a handful of times. The chain carries TRBV3-1 and TRBJ1-1; D perhaps matches TRBD1 (6 bases). The germline V and J ends were trimmed by 4 bases and 6 bases, with 15 bases remaining between them. Germline CDR1 LGHDT, CDR2 YNNKEL (reference sequence). CDR3 length: 14 residues. The CDR3 loop reads CASSLGGSGAEAFF. In DNA form, the CDR3 reads TGTGCCAGCAGCCTGGGGGGCAGTGGTGCTGAAGCTTTCTTT.

This clonotype appeared a few times. V gene TRBV7-8 combines with J gene TRBJ2-1; a weak D match, TRBD2 (6 bases). The CDR3 runs 15 residues. Trimming took 3 bases from V and 9 from J, leaving 18 bases between them. The germline V gene encodes CDR1 SGHVS and CDR2 FQNEAQ. CDR3 sequence reads: CASSLGGRVHGEQFF. CDR3 nucleotides: TGTGCCAGCAGCTTGGGAGGTAGGGTTCACGGTGAGCAGTTCTTC.

The rearrangement links TRBV2 to TRBJ1-3, with unresolved D. The V gene's germline CDR1 is SNHLY and CDR2 FYNNEI. The CDR3 has 15 amino acids. Deletions cut 7 bases from V and 0 bases from J, with 13 bases between. CDR3 in DNA: TGTGCCAGCATGTTAACCGGAGTCTCTGGAAACACCATATATTTT. Its protein is CASMLTGVSGNTIYF. Variable domain in full (rest from reference TRBV2 and TRBJ1-3): EPEVTQTPSHQVTQMGQEVILRCVPISNHLYFYWYRQILGQKVEFLVSFYNNEISEKSEIFDDQFSVERPDGSNFTLKIRSTKLEDSAMYFCASMLTGVSGNTIYFGEGSWLTVV.

The chain carries TRBV10-3 and TRBJ2-1; a possible D gene is TRBD2 (6 bases). V lost 8 bases to trimming and J lost 8 bases, with 22 bases between them. Germline assignment: CDR1 ENHRY and CDR2 SYGVKD. The CDR3 sequence is 15 residues long. In DNA form, the CDR3 reads TGTGCCATCTCTTTAGCGGCCCAGGGAGAGGATGAGCAGTTCTTC. It translates to CAISLAAQGEDEQFF.

V usage is TRBV12-3 or TRBV12-4 and J usage is TRBJ1-1; no firm D call. CDR3 length: 13 residues. V lost 5 bases, J lost 6 bases, and 13 bases lay in between. CDR3 in amino acids: CASSPRLFSEAFF. The DNA of the CDR3 is TGTGCCAGCAGTCCGAGACTCTTCTCTGAAGCTTTCTTT.

Only a few counts were recorded for this clonotype. The rearrangement uses TRBV30 and TRBJ2-1; tentatively, D is TRBD2 (5 bases). The CDR3 is made up of 13 amino acids. The germline V gene encodes CDR1 GTSNPN and CDR2 SVGIG (reference sequence). V lost 0 bases and J 7 bases, leaving 10 bases between the germline ends. The CDR3 reads CAWSVPGSNEQFF. The CDR3 DNA reads as TGTGCCTGGAGTGTACCGGGGTCAAATGAGCAGTTCTTC.

The rearrangement joins TRBV7-2 to TRBJ1-3; tentatively, D is TRBD1 (5 bases). Germline CDR1 SGHTA, CDR2 FQGNSA. This CDR3 comprises 16 residues. Trimming took off 6 bases at V and 0 bases at J, with 15 bases between the two ends. In DNA, the CDR3 is TGTGCCAGCAGACGCATTGGGGGTGTCTCTGGAAACACCATATATTTT. Its protein is CASRRIGGVSGNTIYF.

There are many counts of this clonotype. V is TRBV7-3 and J is TRBJ1-1; no firm D call. V lost 0 bases, J lost 4 bases, and 12 bases lay in between. The V gene's germline CDR1 is SGHTA and CDR2 FQGTGA. This CDR3 has 15 amino acids. The CDR3, as DNA: TGTGCCAGCAGCTTAACGGGCAGCCGGGGCACTGAAGCTTTCTTT. Translating gives CASSLTGSRGTEAFF.

This sequence joins TRBV18 and TRBJ1-1; perhaps TRBD1 as D (6 bases). The CDR3 spans 14 residues. The germline V and J ends were trimmed by 5 bases and 0 bases, with 10 bases remaining between them. Germline V gene lookup returns CDR1 KGHSH and CDR2 LQKENI. In DNA form, the CDR3 reads TGTGCCAGCTCAAATGGGGGCCTGAACACTGAAGCTTTCTTT. Protein product: CASSNGGLNTEAFF.

This clonotype was recorded many times. The gene calls are TRBV6-5 and TRBJ1-6; 10 bases align to TRBD1. The V gene's germline CDR1 is MNHEY and CDR2 SVGAGI. CDR3 size: 15 residues. V was clipped by 0 bases and J by 8 bases; unmatched bases: 1. The CDR3 bases are TGTGCCAGCAGTTACTCCGGGACAGGGGATTCACCCCTCCACTTT. This gives the protein CASSYSGTGDSPLHF.

This clonotype was counted many times. This chain uses TRBV9 with TRBJ2-5; possible D gene TRBD2, 7 bases. The CDR3 is 16 residues long. V lost 0 bases to trimming and J lost 1 base, with 13 bases between them. Germline V gene lookup returns CDR1 SGDLS and CDR2 YYNGEE. This chain's CDR3 is CASSVEGGGPQETQYF. The CDR3 DNA sequence: TGTGCCAGCAGCGTAGAAGGGGGAGGGCCCCAAGAGACCCAGTACTTC. Full variable domain (rest looked up from reference TRBV9 and TRBJ2-5): DSGVTQTPKHLITATGQRVTLRCSPRSGDLSVYWYQQSLDQGLQFLIQYYNGEERAKGNILERFSAQQFPDLHSELNLSSLELGDSALYFCASSVEGGGPQETQYFGPGTRLLVL.

This clonotype has a handful of counts. This chain connects TRBV7-9 to TRBJ2-2; TRBD2 matches at 8 bases. V shed 8 bases, J shed 5 bases, and the junction held 10 bases outside the gene matches. From germline, CDR1 is SEHNR and CDR2 FQNEAQ (reference sequence). This CDR3 contains 15 residues. The CDR3 bases are TGTGCCAGCTCCGAGCGGGAGTCGGGAACCGGGGAGCTGTTTTTT. It encodes CASSERESGTGELFF.

The table lists this clonotype with a few counts. The genes are TRBV23-1 and TRBJ2-4; D is possibly TRBD1 or TRBD2 (6 bases each). TRBV23-1 has ORF status, its function being uncertain. V was clipped by 5 bases and J by 3 bases, with 23 bases between them. The CDR3 length is 18 residues. CDR3: CASSTHTREPTGKNIQYF. The CDR3 DNA follows: TGCGCCAGCAGTACCCACACCCGGGAGCCGACAGGCAAAAACATTCAGTACTTC.

This clonotype was recorded a few times. The V call is TRBV6-1, the J call TRBJ1-2; no clear D. Germline loops: CDR1 MNHNS, CDR2 SASEGT. The V end was cut by 8 bases, the J end by 8 bases, with 18 bases between. This CDR3 has 13 amino acids. CDR3: CASFSAIKEGYTF. For the CDR3, the DNA is TGTGCCAGCTTTTCGGCCATCAAGGAAGGCTACACCTTC.

This clonotype was picked up many times. V is TRBV12-5 and J is TRBJ2-7; D not certain. The germline V gene encodes CDR1 LGHNT and CDR2 FRNRAP. This CDR3 is built from 12 residues. V was shortened by 3 bases and J by 7 bases, with 10 bases between the two germline ends. This chain's CDR3 is CASGFFLDEQYF. CDR3 sequence (DNA): TGTGCTAGTGGTTTCTTTTTGGATGAGCAGTACTTC.

There are a few counts of this clonotype. The rearrangement joins TRBV29-1 to TRBJ2-2, with 8 bases matching TRBD1. CDR3 length: 14 residues. The trim removed 4 bases at V and 1 base at J, leaving 2 bases unmatched. Germline V gene sequence: CDR1 SQVTM, CDR2 ANQGSEA. CDR3 DNA sequence: TGCAGCGTTGCGACAGGGGTGAACACCGGGGAGCTGTTTTTT. It yields the protein CSVATGVNTGELFF.

The rearrangement uses TRBV9 and TRBJ2-1, with D possibly being TRBD2 (6 bases). Between the trimmed V and J ends, which lost 0 bases and 7 bases, there was a span of 8 bases. The CDR3 loop spans 13 amino acids. Germline V gives CDR1 SGDLS, CDR2 YYNGEE. CDR3 amino acids: CASSVAGVNEQFF. CDR3 DNA: TGTGCCAGCAGCGTAGCGGGGGTAAATGAGCAGTTCTTC.

The J gene is TRBJ2-5, the V gene TRBV2, with D maybe TRBD1 (6 bases). Per germline, CDR1 SNHLY and CDR2 FYNNEI. Trimming shortened V by 8 bases and J by 4 bases, and 17 bases separated the two germline ends. CDR3 length equals 14 residues. The CDR3 loop reads CASGTTGIGETQYF. The CDR3 nucleotides are TGTGCCAGCGGAACTACAGGGATAGGAGAGACCCAGTACTTC.

This clonotype was seen more than once but under ten times. This sequence joins TRBV28 and TRBJ1-2; 7 bases are a match to TRBD1. The CDR3 covers 15 residues. The J segment lost 5 bases and the V segment lost 3 bases, leaving 9 bases of the junction unmatched. Germline CDR1 reads MDHEN; CDR2 reads SYDVKM. CDR3 sequence reads: CASSFQPTGQYGYTF. As DNA, the CDR3 is TGTGCCAGCAGTTTTCAACCGACAGGGCAATATGGCTACACCTTC.

Only a few counts were recorded for this clonotype. The junction shows a germline mismatch at one end, possibly a read error. This chain links TRBV5-1 with TRBJ1-2, with D possibly TRBD1 on 6 matching bases. This CDR3 region has 15 residues. Germline V lookup: CDR1 SGHRS, CDR2 YFSETQ. This CDR3 reads CASSLEGRGVDGYNF. Here the CDR3 DNA reads TGCGCCAGCAGCTTGGAGGGCAGGGGAGTTGATGGCTACAACTTC.

The genes are TRBV12-5 and TRBJ1-5; a weak D match, TRBD1 (5 bases). With 2 bases removed from V and 5 bases from J, the gap between germline ends came to 22 bases. The CDR3 totals 18 residues. Per germline, CDR1 LGHNT and CDR2 FRNRAP. CDR3 in amino acids: CASGLQSYRAGEYQPQHF. For the CDR3, the DNA is TGTGCTAGTGGTTTGCAATCCTACCGGGCGGGGGAATATCAGCCCCAGCATTTT.

This clonotype came up a few times. The chain joins TRBV29-1 to TRBJ1-1; D unresolved. Trimming cost V 4 bases and J 0 bases, with 9 bases left between them. The CDR3 spans 13 residues. Germline CDR1 is SQVTM and CDR2 is ANQGSEA. This chain's CDR3 is CSVAARMNTEAFF. The CDR3 nucleotides read TGCAGCGTTGCGGCCAGAATGAACACTGAAGCTTTCTTT.